This record looks at one T cell receptor beta chain sequence and its context. The CDR3 spans 14 residues. The trim removed 3 bases at V and 2 bases at J, leaving 4 bases unmatched. From germline, CDR1 is KGHSH and CDR2 LQKENI. This entry belongs to a study of patients and donors after allogeneic stem cell transplantation. TCRdb redid the calling of the RT-PCR reads with MiXCR, one entry per CDR3 protein. The sample holds about 160,000 distinct CDR3 sequences, approximately 30% seen once. The genes are TRBV18 and TRBJ2-7, with 7 positions matching TRBD1. The sample comprised blood, either unsorted or a sorted T cell fraction (not recorded which). This clonotype was obtained from a human donor who was either an allogeneic HSCT recipient or a stem cell or donor lymphocyte infusion donor (not recorded which). It is not recorded whose cells these are; they may come from a transplant donor. The CDR3 protein is CASSPPGQPYEQYF. CDR3 DNA sequence: TGTGCCAGCTCACCTCCGGGACAGCCCTACGAGCAGTACTTC.